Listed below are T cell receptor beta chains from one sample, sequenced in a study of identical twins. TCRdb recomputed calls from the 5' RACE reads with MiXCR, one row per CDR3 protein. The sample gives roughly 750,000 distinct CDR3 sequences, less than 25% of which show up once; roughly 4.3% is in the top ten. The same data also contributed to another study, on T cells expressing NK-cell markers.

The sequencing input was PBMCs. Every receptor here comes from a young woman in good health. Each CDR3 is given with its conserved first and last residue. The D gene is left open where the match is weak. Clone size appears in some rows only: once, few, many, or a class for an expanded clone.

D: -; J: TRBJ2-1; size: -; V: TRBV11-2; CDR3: CASSLDLTGAAGQFF; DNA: TGTGCCAGCAGCTTAGATTTGACGGGCGCAGCGGGGCAGTTCTTC
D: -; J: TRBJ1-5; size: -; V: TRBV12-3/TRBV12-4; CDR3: CASSYWSTQPQHF; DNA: TGTGCCAGCAGTTATTGGTCCACCCAGCCCCAGCATTTT
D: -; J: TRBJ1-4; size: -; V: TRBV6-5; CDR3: CASSFTGMGEKLFF; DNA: TGTGCCAGCAGTTTTACAGGGATGGGTGAAAAACTGTTTTTT
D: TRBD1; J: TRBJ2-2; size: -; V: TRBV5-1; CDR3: CASTLNRGTGELFF; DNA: TGCGCCAGCACCCTAAACAGGGGCACCGGGGAGCTGTTTTTT
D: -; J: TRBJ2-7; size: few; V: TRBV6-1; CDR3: CASRRIPDGDYEQYF; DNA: TGTGCCAGCAGGCGAATTCCTGACGGTGACTACGAGCAGTACTTC
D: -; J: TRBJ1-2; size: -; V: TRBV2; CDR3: CASSAASRYTF; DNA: TGTGCCAGCAGTGCGGCCAGCCGCTACACCTTC
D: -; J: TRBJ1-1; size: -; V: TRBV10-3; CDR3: CATSLSEGNTEAFF; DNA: TGTGCCACCTCCTTATCCGAGGGGAACACTGAAGCTTTCTTT
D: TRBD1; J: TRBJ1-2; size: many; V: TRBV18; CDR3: CASSPGAGQGGGYTF; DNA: TGTGCCAGCTCACCGGGGGCTGGACAGGGAGGTGGCTACACCTTC
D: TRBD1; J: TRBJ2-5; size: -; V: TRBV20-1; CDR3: CSARASGTGQETQYF; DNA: TGCAGTGCTAGAGCCTCCGGGACAGGACAAGAGACCCAGTACTTC
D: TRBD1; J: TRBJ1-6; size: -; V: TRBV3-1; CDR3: CASSTIADIVPGQGTRSPLHF; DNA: TGTGCCAGCAGTACAATCGCTGACATTGTCCCGGGACAGGGGACCAGGTCACCCCTCCACTTT
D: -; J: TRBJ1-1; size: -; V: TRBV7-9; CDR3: CASSGYRVRDTEAFF; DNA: TGTGCCAGCAGCGGCTACAGGGTCAGGGACACTGAAGCTTTCTTT
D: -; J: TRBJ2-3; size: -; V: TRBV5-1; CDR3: CASSSQGDADTQYF; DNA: TGCGCCAGCAGCTCACAGGGTGACGCAGATACGCAGTATTTT
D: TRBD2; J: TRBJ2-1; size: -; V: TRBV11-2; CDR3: CASSLRPPSTSGKGDEQFF; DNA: TGTGCCAGCAGCTTAAGACCCCCCTCGACTAGCGGGAAAGGGGATGAGCAGTTCTTC
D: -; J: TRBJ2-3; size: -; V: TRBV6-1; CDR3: CASRRNSIPSTDTQYF; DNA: TGTGCCAGCAGACGCAACTCTATACCTAGCACAGATACGCAGTATTTT
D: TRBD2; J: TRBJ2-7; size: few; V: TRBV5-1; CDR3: CASYLLAGDYEQYF; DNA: TGCGCCAGCTATCTACTAGCGGGAGACTACGAGCAGTACTTC
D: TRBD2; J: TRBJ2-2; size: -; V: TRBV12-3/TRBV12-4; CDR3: CASSWGGKTGELFF; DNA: TGTGCCAGCAGTTGGGGGGGGAAGACCGGGGAGCTGTTTTTT
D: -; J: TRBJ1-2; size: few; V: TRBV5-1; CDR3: CASSLGGNSYTF; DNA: TGCGCCAGCAGCTTAGGGGGGAACAGCTACACCTTC
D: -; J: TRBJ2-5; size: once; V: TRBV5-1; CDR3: CASSLSGRRAETQYF; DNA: TGCGCCAGCAGCTTGTCGGGGCGCCGCGCGGAGACCCAGTACTTC